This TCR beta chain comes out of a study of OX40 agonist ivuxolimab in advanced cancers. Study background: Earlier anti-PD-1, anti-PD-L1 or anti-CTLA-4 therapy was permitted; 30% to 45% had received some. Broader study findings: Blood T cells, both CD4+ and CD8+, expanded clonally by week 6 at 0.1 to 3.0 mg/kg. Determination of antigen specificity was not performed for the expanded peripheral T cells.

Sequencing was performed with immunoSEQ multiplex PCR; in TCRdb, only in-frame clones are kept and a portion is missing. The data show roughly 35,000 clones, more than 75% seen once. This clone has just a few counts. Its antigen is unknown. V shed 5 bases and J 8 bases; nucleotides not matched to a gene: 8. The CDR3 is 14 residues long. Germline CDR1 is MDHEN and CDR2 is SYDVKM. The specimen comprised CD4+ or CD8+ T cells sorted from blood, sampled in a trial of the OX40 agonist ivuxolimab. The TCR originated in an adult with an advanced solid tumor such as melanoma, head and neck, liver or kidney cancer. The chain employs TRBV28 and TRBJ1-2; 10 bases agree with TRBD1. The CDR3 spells CASSPEGQGRGYTF. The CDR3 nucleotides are TGTGCCAGCAGTCCCGAGGGACAGGGGAGAGGCTACACCTTC.